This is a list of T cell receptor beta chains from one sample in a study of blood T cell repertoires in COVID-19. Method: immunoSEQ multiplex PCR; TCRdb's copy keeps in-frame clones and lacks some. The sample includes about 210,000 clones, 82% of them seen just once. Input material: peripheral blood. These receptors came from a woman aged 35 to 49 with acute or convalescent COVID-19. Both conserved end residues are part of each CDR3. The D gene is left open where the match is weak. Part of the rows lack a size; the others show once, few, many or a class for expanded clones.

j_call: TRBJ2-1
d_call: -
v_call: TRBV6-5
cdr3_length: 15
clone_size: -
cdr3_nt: TGTGCCAGCGCTACGGGATTCAGCTCCTACAATGAGCAGTTCTTC
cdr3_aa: CASATGFSSYNEQFF

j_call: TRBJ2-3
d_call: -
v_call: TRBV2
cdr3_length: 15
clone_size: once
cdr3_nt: TGTGCCAGCGGGAGGAGGGAGCCCCCCACAGATACGCAGTATTTT
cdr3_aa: CASGRREPPTDTQYF

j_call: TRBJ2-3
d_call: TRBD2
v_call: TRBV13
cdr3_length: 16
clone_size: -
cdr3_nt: TGTGCCAGCAGCCTAGGACTAGCGGTACACACAGATACGCAGTATTTT
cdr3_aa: CASSLGLAVHTDTQYF

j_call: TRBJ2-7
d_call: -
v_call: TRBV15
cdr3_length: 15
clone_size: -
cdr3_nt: TGTGCCACCCCTTTCTGGCGGAAGGACACCTACGAGCAGTACTTC
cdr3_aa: CATPFWRKDTYEQYF

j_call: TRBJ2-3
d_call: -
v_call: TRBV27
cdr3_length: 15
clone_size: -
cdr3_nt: TGTGCCAGCAGTGATTACAGGGTACGCACAGATACGCAGTATTTT
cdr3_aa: CASSDYRVRTDTQYF

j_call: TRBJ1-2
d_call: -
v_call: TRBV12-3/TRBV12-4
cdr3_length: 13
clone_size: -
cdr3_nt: TGTGCCAGCAGCCGACAGTATAACTATGGCTACACCTTC
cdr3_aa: CASSRQYNYGYTF

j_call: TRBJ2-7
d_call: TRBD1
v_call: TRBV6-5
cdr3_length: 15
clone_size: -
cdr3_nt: TGTGCCAGCACCCAGGCGGACAGGGGGGTCTACGAGCAGTACTTC
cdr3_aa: CASTQADRGVYEQYF

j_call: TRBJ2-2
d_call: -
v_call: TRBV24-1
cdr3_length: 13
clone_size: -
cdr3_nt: TGTGCCACCAGTGCGGGATCCGGCGGGGAGCTGTTTTTT
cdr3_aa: CATSAGSGGELFF

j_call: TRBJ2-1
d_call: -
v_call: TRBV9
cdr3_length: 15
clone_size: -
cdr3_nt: TGTGCCAGCAGCGTAAGTGTCGGCGGGGCCGATGAGCAGTTCTTC
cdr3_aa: CASSVSVGGADEQFF

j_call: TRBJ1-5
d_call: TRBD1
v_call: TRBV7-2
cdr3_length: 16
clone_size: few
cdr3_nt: TGTGCCAGCAGCCCCGGCGGAGGGGGCACCAATCAGCCCCAGCATTTT
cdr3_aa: CASSPGGGGTNQPQHF

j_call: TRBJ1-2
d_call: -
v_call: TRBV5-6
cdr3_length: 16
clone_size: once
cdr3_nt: TGTGCCAGCACCCCGGGAGGGGTCGGGATTAACTATGGCTACACCTTC
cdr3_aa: CASTPGGVGINYGYTF

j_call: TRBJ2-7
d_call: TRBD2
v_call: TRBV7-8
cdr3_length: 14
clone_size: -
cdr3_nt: TGTGCCAGCAGCTTTGGGACTACGTCCTACGAGCAGTACTTC
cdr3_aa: CASSFGTTSYEQYF

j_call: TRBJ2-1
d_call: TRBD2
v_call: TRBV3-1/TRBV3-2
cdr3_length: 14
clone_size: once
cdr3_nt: TGTGCCAGCAGCCTACTAGCGGGAGTTAATGAGCAGTTCTTC
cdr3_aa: CASSLLAGVNEQFF

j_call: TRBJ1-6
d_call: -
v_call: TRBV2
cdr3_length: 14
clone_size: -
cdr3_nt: TGTGCCAGCAGTGGACGGGGGAATAATTCACCCCTCCACTTT
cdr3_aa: CASSGRGNNSPLHF

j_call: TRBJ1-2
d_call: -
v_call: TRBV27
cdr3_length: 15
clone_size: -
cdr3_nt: TGTGCCAGCAGTCCCCTCCCCCCGACGGGGGATGGCTACACCTTC
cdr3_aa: CASSPLPPTGDGYTF

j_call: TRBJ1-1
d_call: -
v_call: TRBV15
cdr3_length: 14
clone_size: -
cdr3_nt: TGTGCCACCAGCTCGTCGTCGGGGAACACTGAAGCTTTCTTT
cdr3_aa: CATSSSSGNTEAFF

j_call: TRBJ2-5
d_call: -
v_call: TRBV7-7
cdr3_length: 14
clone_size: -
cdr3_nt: TGTGCCAGCAGCTCTCAGGGGCCCCAAGAGACCCAGTACTTC
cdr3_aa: CASSSQGPQETQYF

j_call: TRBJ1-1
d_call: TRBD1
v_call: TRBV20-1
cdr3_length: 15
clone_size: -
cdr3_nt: TGCAGTGCTAGTGGTGCCAGGGGGCAGAACACTGAAGCTTTCTTT
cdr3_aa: CSASGARGQNTEAFF

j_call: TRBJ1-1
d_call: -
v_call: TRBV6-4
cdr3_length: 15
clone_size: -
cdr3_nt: TGTGCCAGCAGCACGAGCACAGGCCCGCGGACTGAAGCTTTCTTT
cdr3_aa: CASSTSTGPRTEAFF

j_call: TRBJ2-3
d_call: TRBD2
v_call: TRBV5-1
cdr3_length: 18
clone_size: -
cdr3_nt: TGCGCCAGCAGCTTTAAGCGGGAGCTAGCCCTTCCCACAGATACGCAGTATTTT
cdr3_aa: CASSFKRELALPTDTQYF

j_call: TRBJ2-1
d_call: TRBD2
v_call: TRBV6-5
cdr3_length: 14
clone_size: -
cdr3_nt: TGTGCCAGCATCCGACTAGCGGGGGACAATGAGCAGTTCTTC
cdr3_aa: CASIRLAGDNEQFF

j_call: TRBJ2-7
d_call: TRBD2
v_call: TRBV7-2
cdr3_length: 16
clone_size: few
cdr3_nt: TGTGCCAGCAGCTTAGTGGGCGGGAGTGCTAGCCACGAGCAGTACTTC
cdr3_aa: CASSLVGGSASHEQYF

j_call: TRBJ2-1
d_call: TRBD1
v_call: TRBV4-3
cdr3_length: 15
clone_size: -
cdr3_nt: TGCGCCAGCAGCCAAGATGGGGGGACAGGGGGCTGGCAGTTCTTC
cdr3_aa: CASSQDGGTGGWQFF

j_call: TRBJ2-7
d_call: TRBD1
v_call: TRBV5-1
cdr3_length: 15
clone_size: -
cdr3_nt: TGCGCCAGCAGGACAGGGGGCGATTACTCCTACGAGCAGTACTTC
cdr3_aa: CASRTGGDYSYEQYF

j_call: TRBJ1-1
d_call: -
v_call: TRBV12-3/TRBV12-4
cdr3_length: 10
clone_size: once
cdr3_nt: TGTGCCACTTCGGGCACTGAAGCTTTCTTT
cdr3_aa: CATSGTEAFF

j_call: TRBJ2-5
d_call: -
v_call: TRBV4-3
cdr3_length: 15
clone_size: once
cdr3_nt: TGCGCCGGCAGCCATGGGGCGCTACAATATGAGACCCAGTACTTC
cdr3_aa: CAGSHGALQYETQYF

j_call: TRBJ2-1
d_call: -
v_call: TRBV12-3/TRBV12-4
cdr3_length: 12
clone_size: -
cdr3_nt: TGTGCCAGCAGCCGAAGTCTGCGGGAGCAGTTCTTC
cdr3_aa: CASSRSLREQFF

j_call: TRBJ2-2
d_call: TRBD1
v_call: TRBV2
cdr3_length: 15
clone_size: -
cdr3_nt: TGTGCCAGCAGTGCAGGCAGGGGGCAGGCCGGGGAGCTGTTTTTT
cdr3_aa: CASSAGRGQAGELFF

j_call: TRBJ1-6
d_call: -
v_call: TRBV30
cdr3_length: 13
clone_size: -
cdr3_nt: TGTGCCTGGAGTCCGACTTATAATTCACCCCTCCACTTT
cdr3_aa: CAWSPTYNSPLHF

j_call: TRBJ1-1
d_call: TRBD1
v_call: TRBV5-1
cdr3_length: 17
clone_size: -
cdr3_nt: TGCGCCAGCAGCCGAGCGGACAGGTCCTCGGTATCGGGTGAAGCTTTCTTT
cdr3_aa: CASSRADRSSVSGEAFF

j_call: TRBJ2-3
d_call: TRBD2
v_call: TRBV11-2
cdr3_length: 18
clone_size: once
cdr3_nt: TGTGCCAGCAGCTTAGTTGGTAGCGGGGGCCCTAGCACAGATACGCAGTATTTT
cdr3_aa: CASSLVGSGGPSTDTQYF

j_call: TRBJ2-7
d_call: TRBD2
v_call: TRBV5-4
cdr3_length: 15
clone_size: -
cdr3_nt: TGTGCCAGCAGCTTTTCTGGGAGGGGCTCCTACGAGCAGTACTTC
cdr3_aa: CASSFSGRGSYEQYF

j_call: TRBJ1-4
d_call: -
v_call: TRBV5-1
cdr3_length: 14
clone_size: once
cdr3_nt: TGCGCCAGCTCAGGCGGGGGGCGCGGTGAAAAACTGTTTTTT
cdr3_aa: CASSGGGRGEKLFF

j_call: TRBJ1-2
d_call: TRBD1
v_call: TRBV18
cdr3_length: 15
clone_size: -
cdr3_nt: TGTGCCAGCTCACCATCAGGGGGCGACGTTTATGGCTACACCTTC
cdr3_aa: CASSPSGGDVYGYTF

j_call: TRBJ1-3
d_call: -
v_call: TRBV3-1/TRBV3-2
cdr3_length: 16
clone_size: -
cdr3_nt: TGTGCCAGCAGCCCGCTACCTGGTCAAGCTGGAAACACCATATATTTT
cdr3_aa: CASSPLPGQAGNTIYF

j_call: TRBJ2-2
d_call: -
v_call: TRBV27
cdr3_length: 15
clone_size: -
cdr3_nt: TGTGCCAGCAGTGATATCAGAGGATCAACCGGGGAGCTGTTTTTT
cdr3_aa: CASSDIRGSTGELFF

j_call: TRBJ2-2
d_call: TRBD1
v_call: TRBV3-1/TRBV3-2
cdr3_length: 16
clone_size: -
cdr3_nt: TGTGCCAGCAGCCACCAAGACAGGGATTACACCGGGGAGCTGTTTTTT
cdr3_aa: CASSHQDRDYTGELFF

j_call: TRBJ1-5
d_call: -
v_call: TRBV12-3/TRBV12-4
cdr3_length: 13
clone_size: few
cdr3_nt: TGTGCCAGCAGCGTCACAGGGTGGCAGCCCCAGCATTTT
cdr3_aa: CASSVTGWQPQHF

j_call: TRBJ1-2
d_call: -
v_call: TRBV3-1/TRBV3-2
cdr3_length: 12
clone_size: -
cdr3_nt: TGTGCCAGCAGCCAAGATTACCCGGGTCTTTACTTC
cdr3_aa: CASSQDYPGLYF

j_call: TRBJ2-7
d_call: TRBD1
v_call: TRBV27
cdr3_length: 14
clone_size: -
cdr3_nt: TGTGCCAGCAGAACTCGGACAGGGACCTACGAGCAGTACTTC
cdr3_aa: CASRTRTGTYEQYF

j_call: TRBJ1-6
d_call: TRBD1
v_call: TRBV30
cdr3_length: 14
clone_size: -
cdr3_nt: TGTGCCTGGAGTGACAGGGGGCGCGATTCACCCCTCCACTTT
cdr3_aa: CAWSDRGRDSPLHF

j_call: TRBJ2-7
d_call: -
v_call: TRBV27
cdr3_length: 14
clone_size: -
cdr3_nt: TGTGCCAGCAGCCCCGGGACTCGTGCCTACGAGCAGTACTTC
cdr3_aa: CASSPGTRAYEQYF

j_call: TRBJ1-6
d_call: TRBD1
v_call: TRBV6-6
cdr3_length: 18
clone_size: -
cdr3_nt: TGTGCCAGCAGTCCATGGGCCCAGCGAGGGGGCCAGAATTCACCCCTCCACTTT
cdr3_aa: CASSPWAQRGGQNSPLHF

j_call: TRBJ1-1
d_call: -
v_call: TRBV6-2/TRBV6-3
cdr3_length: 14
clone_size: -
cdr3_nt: TGTGCCAGCAGCCCGGACAGATCAAAAACTGAAGCTTTCTTT
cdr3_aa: CASSPDRSKTEAFF

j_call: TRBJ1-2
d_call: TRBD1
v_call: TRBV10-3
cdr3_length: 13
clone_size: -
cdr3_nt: TGTGCCACCCGGACAGGTTCTAACTATGGCTACACCTTC
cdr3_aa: CATRTGSNYGYTF

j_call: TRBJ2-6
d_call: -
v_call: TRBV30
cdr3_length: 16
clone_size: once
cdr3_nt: TGTGCCTGGAGTCTTTCGGGGGTAACGGGGGCCAACGTCCTGACTTTC
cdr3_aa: CAWSLSGVTGANVLTF

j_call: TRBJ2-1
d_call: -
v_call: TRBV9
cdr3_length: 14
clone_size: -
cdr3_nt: TGTGCCAGCAGCACTTCGGGTCTCTACAATGAGCAGTTCTTC
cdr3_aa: CASSTSGLYNEQFF

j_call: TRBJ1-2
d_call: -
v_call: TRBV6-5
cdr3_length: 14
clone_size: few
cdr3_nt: TGTGCCAGCATTCTGGACAGAACTAACTATGGCTACACCTTC
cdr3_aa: CASILDRTNYGYTF

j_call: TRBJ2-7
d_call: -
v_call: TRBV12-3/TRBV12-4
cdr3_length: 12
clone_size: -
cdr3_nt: TGTGCCAGCAGTGAACAAGTTTACGAGCAGTACTTC
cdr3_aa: CASSEQVYEQYF

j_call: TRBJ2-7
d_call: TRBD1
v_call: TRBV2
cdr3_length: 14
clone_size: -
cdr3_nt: TGTGCCAGCAGTGAAGCGGGACAGGCCTACGAGCAGTACTTC
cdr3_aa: CASSEAGQAYEQYF

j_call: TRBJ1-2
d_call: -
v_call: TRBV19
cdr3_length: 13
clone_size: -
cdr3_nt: TGTGCCAGTAGTATTGTACTCCTTACTGCCTACACCTTC
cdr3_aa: CASSIVLLTAYTF

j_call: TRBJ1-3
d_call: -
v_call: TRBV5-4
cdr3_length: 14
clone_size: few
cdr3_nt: TGTGCCAGCAGCTTGGAGTTGGGGACTAACACCATATATTTT
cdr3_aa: CASSLELGTNTIYF

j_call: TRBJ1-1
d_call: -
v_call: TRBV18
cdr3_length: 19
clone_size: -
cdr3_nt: TGTGCCAGCTCACCCCCCGTGGGGGGGGCGCTAGCTTTGGACACTGAAGCTTTCTTT
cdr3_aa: CASSPPVGGALALDTEAFF

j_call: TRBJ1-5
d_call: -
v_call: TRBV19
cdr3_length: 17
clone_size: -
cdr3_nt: TGTGCCAGTAGTATCATCACCGGAGGGGCTAGCAATCAGCCCCAGCATTTT
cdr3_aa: CASSIITGGASNQPQHF

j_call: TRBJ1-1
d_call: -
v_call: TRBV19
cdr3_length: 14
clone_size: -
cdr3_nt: TGTGCCAGTAGTAAGATGCAGCGTAACACTGAAGCTTTCTTT
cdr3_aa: CASSKMQRNTEAFF

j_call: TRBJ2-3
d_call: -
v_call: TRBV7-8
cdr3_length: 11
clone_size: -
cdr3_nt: TGTGCCAGCAGCTTAAGCCTAGTCTTGCATTTT
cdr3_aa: CASSLSLVLHF

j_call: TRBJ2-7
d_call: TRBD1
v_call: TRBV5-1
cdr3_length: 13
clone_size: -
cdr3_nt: TGCGCCAGCTCAATACAGGGGTCCTACGAGCAGTACTTC
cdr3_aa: CASSIQGSYEQYF

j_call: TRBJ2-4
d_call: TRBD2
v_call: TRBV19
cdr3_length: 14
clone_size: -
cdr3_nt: TGTGCCAGTAGTTACCCGGGGGGTTTTGCCATTCAGTACTTC
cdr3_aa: CASSYPGGFAIQYF